This TCR beta chain stems from a study of draining lymph node invasion in breast cancer (TCRdb year 2020). Study-level background: Nodal metastasis was diagnosed by histology and cytokeratin immunohistochemistry, and confirmation was obtained by EpCAM/CD45 flow cytometry. Lymph nodes from a handful of patients were covered by the separate targeted TCR sequencing, and for three of those patients the primary tumors were sequenced as well. A separate targeted assay used bulk TCR-beta CDR3 sequencing to compare sorted memory regulatory T cells with memory conventional CD4 T cells across breast cancer tissues. From each patient, matched non-invaded and tumor-invaded tumor-draining lymph nodes and the primary tumor were collected, and both Treg and Tconv subsets were profiled. Study-level results and caveats: TCRs shared between Treg and Tconv subsets were regarded as suggestive, but not proof, of a common clonal origin. Detection of some of the top 100 tumor clones in both invaded and non-invaded nodes suggests recirculation between tumor and draining nodes. Whether Treg conversion occurred in a given organ or whether converted Tregs recirculated between nodes and tumor could not be resolved from the data. In each tissue, about 13-25% of Treg TCRs were also present in Tconvs, a finding interpreted as suggesting peripheral induction of Tregs. Tracking of the top-100 tumor clones could be carried out in just a couple of patients. Across all tissues in the targeted TCR-seq data, Tregs appeared to be more clonally expanded than Tconvs, and both subsets showed lower diversity in tumor than in lymph nodes.

Measured from the cysteine to the phenylalanine, the CDR3 is 19 residues long. Just CDR3 DNA is preserved here, 57 bases in frame from base 1. Trimming costs V 5 bases and J 4 bases, and their ends lie 27 bases apart. Remarks on this clonotype: Its antigen is unknown. No per-base quality is available; no much larger clone lies one base away.

Memory regulatory T cells were sorted as CD4+ CD45RA- CD25high cells. Whether a tumor-draining lymph node counted as invaded or non-invaded depended on the presence or absence of metastatic tumor cells. Before staining and sorting, T cells were pre-enriched using a Miltenyi Pan T Cell isolation kit. Primary tumors were characterized by immunohistochemistry for estrogen receptor, progesterone receptor, HER2 and Ki-67. Fresh surgical tissue was processed within a few hours after surgery by cutting into small fragments. The tissue fragments were enzymatically digested with Liberase TL plus DNase for about 21 minutes and then passed through a 40-micrometer strainer. After DAPI live/dead staining, cells were sorted on a BD FACS Aria II at about 97-99% purity. The sorted cells were lysed in TCL buffer, and a Norgen Single Cell RNA purification kit, including DNase treatment, was used to purify the RNA.

Preparation of the library involved bulk RNA-seq. TCRdb lists the instrument as Illumina HiSeq 2500. As for the authors' bioinformatics: For the separate targeted TCR-seq dataset, MiXCR version 2.1.5 with default parameters extracted and quantified CDR3 sequences from raw reads. Each TCR-beta clone in the separate targeted TCR-seq dataset was defined by the V gene, J gene and CDR3 sequence taken together. In the separate targeted TCR-seq dataset, clones with fewer than three counts were removed, then only the 90% most strongly expressed clones per sample were retained. The separate targeted TCR-seq dataset calculated Treg-Tconv overlap for each tissue as the number of shared clones divided by the total number of Treg clones, multiplied by 100. In-frame beta chains were kept once TCRdb had trimmed the public reads at Q25 with fastp and called clones with MiXCR. All rows with the same CDR3 protein become a single entry with the most common DNA and genes. The V and J calls and clone size come from TCRdb's table, not from the authors' own analysis. For this sample the table gives 2,500 to 4,000 distinct CDR3 sequences, of which more than 40% were detected only once. Roughly 3.1% of the sample is taken by the ten largest.

The V and J segments used are TRBV12-3 or TRBV12-4 and TRBJ1-3; no D gene is confidently identified. This TCR derives from a female donor with luminal breast cancer. Sequenced material: sorted memory Tregs from a lymph node. Read against the paper, the sample's cell subset or site label means: CD45RA-negative sorted CD4+ T cells (memory Tconv or effector/memory Treg). Here the CDR3 is given as CASSQFGRFRDPRGNTIYF. The DNA sequence is TGTGCCAGCAGTCAGTTCGGACGATTCCGGGATCCTAGAGGAAACACCATATATTTT.